This T cell receptor (beta chain) was captured by sequencing in a study of T-cell memory formation after mild COVID-19. Regarding the study as a whole: Second-wave clones peaking on day 37 lacked confirmed SARS-CoV-2 specificity.

TCRdb reprocessed the 5' RACE reads via MiXCR and lists one record per CDR3 protein. The sample records some 300,000 distinct CDR3 sequences, roughly 20% being singletons. This clonotype was counted only a few times. The antigen remains unidentified. CDR3 length: 11 amino acids. Losses at the gene ends were 6 bases for V and 8 bases for J; bases not matched to a gene: 4. Germline V gene data show CDR1 as SQVTM and CDR2 as ANQGSEA. The source of this sequence is a man younger than 35 who had mild COVID-19 (a few samples of this study predate the infection). Cell type and time point are not known. The specimen sequenced was PBMCs or a T cell subset sorted from them (not recorded which). The chain links TRBV29-1 to TRBJ2-1; 7 bases are shared with TRBD1. CDR3 nucleotide sequence: TGCAGCGTGACAGGGTTCGATGAGCAGTTCTTC. Translated: CSVTGFDEQFF.